The 10 T cell receptor beta chains given below trace back to one sample, sequenced in a study of shared clonotypes between healthy human individuals. Clones were sequenced by immunoSEQ multiplex PCR, and TCRdb holds only the in-frame ones, with some missing. Seen here are about 960,000 clones, 76% observed once, and the top ten hold over 1.3%. Sequenced sample: memory CD4+ T cells sorted from blood. Subset in this sample: CD45RA-negative fraction. The receptors shown here come from a man between 18 and 35 years old in good health.

V and J are TRBV5-6 and TRBJ1-2, with TRBD1 identical over 8 bases. J lost 5 bases, V lost 1 base, and 1 base had no gene match. The CDR3 runs to 13 residues. Germline CDR1 reads SGHDT; CDR2 reads YYEEEE. This chain's CDR3 is CASSLQGAYGYTF. For the CDR3, the DNA is TGTGCCAGCAGCTTGCAGGGGGCTTATGGCTACACCTTC.

This clone was seen a handful of times. CDR3 loop: CAISGPGTGADVKLFF. CDR3 in DNA: TGTGCCATCAGTGGCCCCGGGACAGGGGCCGATGTAAAACTGTTTTTT. V gene TRBV10-3 combines with J gene TRBJ1-4; 10 bases are a match to TRBD1. The ends lost 4 bases at V and 10 bases at J; junction bases unmatched: 12. The CDR3 length is 16 residues. The germline gives CDR1 ENHRY, CDR2 SYGVKD.

This clone was recorded at least ten times. V gene TRBV11-2 combines with J gene TRBJ2-7, with D perhaps TRBD2 (5 bases). CDR1 and CDR2 (germline): SGHAT, FQNNGV. V dropped 5 bases and J dropped 4 bases, with 18 bases sitting between them. This CDR3 has 15 residues. CDR3 sequence reads: CASSPTRDILYEQYF. CDR3 coding DNA: TGTGCCAGCAGCCCCACACGGGATATTCTTTACGAGCAGTACTTC.

This clone was counted only a few times. V usage is TRBV5-1 and J usage is TRBJ2-1; 11 nucleotides line up with TRBD2. Germline V CDR1 and CDR2: SGHRS, YFSETQ. Unmatched junction bases numbered 7, after V lost 4 bases and J lost 7 bases. The CDR3 consists of 15 residues. CDR3 nucleotides: TGCGCCAGCAGCGCCACTAGCGGGGGCCTTAATGAGCAGTTCTTC. Its translation: CASSATSGGLNEQFF.

This clone was counted between two and nine times. The V gene is TRBV30, the J gene TRBJ1-2, with D tentatively TRBD1 (5 bases). Trimming stripped 4 bases from V and 4 bases from J, with 7 bases between. The CDR3 sequence is 11 residues long. From germline, CDR1 is GTSNPN and CDR2 SVGIG (reference sequence). The CDR3 coding sequence is TGTGCCTGGAAAGGGGCCTATGGCTACACCTTC. Translating it yields CAWKGAYGYTF.

The rearrangement links TRBV10-3 to TRBJ2-1; 7 bases are a match to TRBD2. The CDR3 is made up of 11 amino acids. Trimming removed 3 bases from V and 10 bases from J; junction bases left unmatched: 0. Germline V CDR1 and CDR2: ENHRY, SYGVKD. The CDR3 region has the DNA TGTGCCATCAGTGATAGCGGGGAGCAGTTCTTC. It translates to CAISDSGEQFF.

The V gene is TRBV11-2, the J gene TRBJ2-7; 10 nucleotides match TRBD2. There are 20 residues in the CDR3. After removal of 0 bases from V and 3 bases from J, the junction contained 17 bases not matched to a gene. From germline, CDR1 is SGHAT and CDR2 FQNNGV. CDR3 bases: TGTGCCAGCAGCTTAGATACGGTGGCTAGCGGGAGAGGTTCGAGCTACGAGCAGTACTTC. It is translated as CASSLDTVASGRGSSYEQYF.

This sequence joins TRBV10-3 and TRBJ1-5, with a tentative D call TRBD1 (5 bases). Trimming removed 3 bases from V and 3 bases from J, with 12 bases in between. The CDR3 length is 15 residues. Germline CDR1 is ENHRY and CDR2 is SYGVKD. The CDR3 here is CAISDSDSFNQPQHF. The CDR3 coding sequence is TGTGCCATCAGTGACTCCGACAGCTTCAATCAGCCCCAGCATTTT.

The CDR3 DNA sequence: TGTGCCAGCAGCATTCCGGGACAGGTCTATGGCTACACCTTC. It translates to CASSIPGQVYGYTF. The genes are TRBV11-2 and TRBJ1-2; 8 positions match TRBD1. The germline gives CDR1 SGHAT, CDR2 FQNNGV. CDR3 length: 14 residues. Trimming at V came to 5 bases and at J to 4 bases, leaving 6 bases not matched to a gene.

This clone came up once. The rearrangement joins TRBV10-3 to TRBJ2-3, with D unresolved. Trimming left V 2 bases short and J 2 bases short, with 11 bases between. The CDR3 has 15 amino acids. Germline CDR1 and CDR2: ENHRY and SYGVKD. CDR3 bases: TGTGCCATCAGTGAGATATGGAGAAACACAGATACGCAGTATTTT. Protein: CAISEIWRNTDTQYF.